This T cell receptor (beta chain) was profiled in a study of blood T cell dynamics during melanoma immunotherapy (dated by TCRdb to the early 2020s). Study-wide context: Patients with metastatic melanoma were treated with first-line pembrolizumab or nivolumab plus ipilimumab as standard of care in the United Kingdom. A training cohort was formed from consecutive patients, and a further independent group of patients from the same centre was pooled into an external validation set. To find early correlates of response, peripheral T cell receptor repertoires were profiled in metastatic melanoma patients before and after one cycle of checkpoint inhibitor therapy. Study-level results and caveats: A bifurcated reorganization of the PBMC repertoire at W3, with increased clonality or increased diversity, was observed in patients who later achieved disease control, unlike in progressors. The relatively small sample size was acknowledged as a potential limitation on generalization of the results. Whether the T cell clones driving repertoire changes were melanoma-specific or reflected general immune activation could not be determined in the study.

Points on this clone: This receptor's antigen is unknown. Base-call qualities are not available, and no considerably larger clone is one nucleotide away.

A fixed 350 ng of DNA was loaded for every bulk PBMC sample. Following the manufacturer instructions, the immunoSEQ TCRb Assay kit was used to amplify TCR beta CDR3 sequences from genomic DNA. The KAPA Library Quantification Kit for Illumina platforms was used to quantify pooled libraries by qPCR. Sequencing of the pooled libraries was done on an Illumina NextSeq 500, with clustering at about 0.6-1.1 pM. The original pipeline was this. Analysis of the TCR data relied on immunoSEQ ANALYZER and the R LymphoSeq package. A rearrangement efficiency score was calculated as productive divided by the sum of productive and non-productive CDR3 sequences. Clonality was measured with the Gini coefficient and diversity with the Renyi index at alpha=1, compared pairwise between timepoints within each patient. In LymphoSeq, clonal relatedness was computed with an edit distance of 3 and repertoire similarity was computed with the Bhattacharyya coefficient. Linear discriminant analysis on week-3 changes in clonality and diversity was built with the R MASS and caret packages to classify response. The source is immuneACCESS, and TCRdb retained only in-frame sequences with V and J called. Part of the clones is not carried over; for the studies checked, unresolved V genes explain less than half of this, and the remainder is unexplained. That table supplies the V and J calls and clone size; D and trimming were determined from the DNA. The table for this sample lists tens of thousands of clones; 89% of them were counted only once. Of the sample, approximately 1.2% falls within the top ten clones.

Sample time point, as interpreted from the label and publication: pre-treatment baseline. Blood samples were collected before treatment (T0) and at week 3 (W3), after the first cycle of checkpoint blockade. Except for a couple of patients with rapid clinical progression, response was assessed 12 weeks after the first infusion by RECIST 1.1; disease control meant complete response, partial response or stable disease. Any patient who had received prior systemic cancer treatment, was on concomitant immunosuppressant therapy or had synchronous other active malignancies was excluded. TCR beta was sequenced in both bulk PBMC and plasma cell-free DNA in order to track circulating cells as well as T cell turnover. Lymphoprep and SepMate tubes were used to isolate PBMC from blood, and red cell lysis was then performed. DNA from PBMC and sorted T cell subsets was extracted with QIAamp DNA Blood Mini kits.

The CDR3 runs 16 amino acids, cysteine and phenylalanine included. Only the CDR3 portion is preserved as DNA: 48 bases, with reading frame beginning at the first base. CDR1 and CDR2, looked up from the germline V gene, are SQVTM and ANQGSEA. V lost 1 base and J lost 9 bases, and the count of bases not matched to a germline gene is 14. This receptor chain uses TRBV29-1 and TRBJ2-3; 9 nucleotides in the junction match TRBD2. Sequencing was performed on blood, taken from a patient treated with checkpoint blockade. The sequence derives from a human donor with melanoma. The DNA reads as follows: TGCAGCGTTGAAGGACGGACTAGCGTCCCGCGTGGCACGCAGTATTTT. Protein translation: CSVEGRTSVPRGTQYF.